This section outlines one T cell receptor (beta chain) sequence together with its context. This sample was included in a study of shared clonotypes between healthy human individuals. CDR1 and CDR2 (germline): MNHEY, SMNVEV (reference sequence). CDR3 length: 15 amino acids. V dropped 8 bases and J dropped 5 bases, with 18 bases sitting between them. The repertoire was sequenced with immunoSEQ multiplex PCR; TCRdb's copy has only in-frame clones and lacks some. This sample has over 800,000 clones, with around 93% found just once. Terminally differentiated effector memory CD45RA+ cells were excluded by CCR7 positive selection of CD45RO-negative cells.

This sequence was found in a man aged 25 to 40 in good health. The sample was naive CD8+ T cells sorted from blood. The rearrangement uses TRBV27 and TRBJ1-4; D call uncertain. The CDR3 loop reads CASQPQLNLNEKLFF. CDR3 DNA sequence: TGTGCCAGCCAACCTCAGCTCAACTTAAATGAAAAACTGTTTTTT.